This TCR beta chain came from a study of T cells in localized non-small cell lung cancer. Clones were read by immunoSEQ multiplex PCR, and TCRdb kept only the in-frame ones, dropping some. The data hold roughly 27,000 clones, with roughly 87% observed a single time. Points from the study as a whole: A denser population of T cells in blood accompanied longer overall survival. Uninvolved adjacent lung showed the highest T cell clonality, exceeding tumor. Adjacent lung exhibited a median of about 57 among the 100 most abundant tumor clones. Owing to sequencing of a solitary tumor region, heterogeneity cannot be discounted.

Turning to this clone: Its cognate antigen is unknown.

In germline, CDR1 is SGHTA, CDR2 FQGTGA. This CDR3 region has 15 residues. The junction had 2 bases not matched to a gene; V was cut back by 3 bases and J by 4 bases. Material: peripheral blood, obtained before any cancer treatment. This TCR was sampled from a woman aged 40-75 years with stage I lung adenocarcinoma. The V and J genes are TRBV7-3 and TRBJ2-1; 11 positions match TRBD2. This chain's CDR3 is CASSFTSGSYNEQFF. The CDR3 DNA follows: TGTGCCAGCAGCTTTACTAGCGGGAGTTACAATGAGCAGTTCTTC.